Listed below are T cell receptor beta chains from one sample, sequenced in a study of blood T cell repertoires in COVID-19. TCRdb's copy holds only in-frame clones and misses some; the assay was immunoSEQ multiplex PCR. The sample records roughly 300,000 clones, 92% being singletons. Sequencing used PBMCs or T cells enriched from blood (not recorded which). The origin of the receptors is a woman younger than 45 who had recovered from COVID-19. Each CDR3 is given with its conserved first and last residue. The D gene is left open where the match is weak. Clone size is stated in some rows and not others, as once, few, many or a class when expanded.

TRBJ2-3 | TRBV5-4 | - | TRBD2 | TGTGCCAGCAGCGGGAGGGACCGCACAGATACGCAGTATTTT | CASSGRDRTDTQYF
TRBJ2-1 | TRBV7-9 | - | - | TGTGCCAGCAGCTTAGATTGGAGCTCCTACAATGAGCAGTTCTTC | CASSLDWSSYNEQFF
TRBJ2-7 | TRBV5-5 | once | - | TGTGCCAGCAGCCGGCAGGGAGGTTTCTACGAGCAGTACTTC | CASSRQGGFYEQYF
TRBJ2-7 | TRBV9 | - | - | TGTGCCAGCAGCACAATCCCGGGTGGAGGGGCCGAGCAGTACTTC | CASSTIPGGGAEQYF
TRBJ2-5 | TRBV4-1 | - | TRBD2 | TGCGCCAGCAGCCAAGGGACTAGCAATTCCAAGTATGTGACCCAGTACTTC | CASSQGTSNSKYVTQYF
TRBJ1-2 | TRBV28 | - | - | TGTGCCAGCAGTTTCCCCCAGACTGGAGGGAGAAGGGGCTACACCTTC | CASSFPQTGGRRGYTF
TRBJ1-4 | TRBV3-1/TRBV3-2 | - | - | TGTGCCAGCAGTCTACAGGGCGGTGAAGAAAAACTGTTTTTT | CASSLQGGEEKLFF
TRBJ2-2 | TRBV30 | - | TRBD2 | TGTGCCTGGGGTCCCGGGACTAGCGGGAGTTGGAACGGGGAGCTGTTTTTT | CAWGPGTSGSWNGELFF
TRBJ2-1 | TRBV11-3 | - | - | TGTGCCAGCAGCATGTCCGGGACACTGGACAATGAGCAGTTCTTC | CASSMSGTLDNEQFF
TRBJ1-2 | TRBV3-1/TRBV3-2 | - | - | TGTGCCAGCAGCCATCAGAACTATGGCTACACCTTC | CASSHQNYGYTF
TRBJ1-2 | TRBV10-1 | - | - | TGCGCCAGCAGTCTCAGGGGTGTAGGTAACTATGGCTACACCTTC | CASSLRGVGNYGYTF
TRBJ2-7 | TRBV27 | - | - | TGTGCCAGCAAGTCGGTGTACGAGCAGTACTTC | CASKSVYEQYF
TRBJ1-2 | TRBV28 | - | TRBD1 | TGTGCCAGCAGTGAAGACGGGACAGCGGTTCGTGGCTACACCTTC | CASSEDGTAVRGYTF
TRBJ2-1 | TRBV19 | - | - | TGTGCCAGTAGTATAGCATTTCAGGACTACTGGCAGTTCTTC | CASSIAFQDYWQFF
TRBJ2-1 | TRBV12-3/TRBV12-4 | once | - | TGTGCCAGCAGTTGGGGCAGCAATGAGCAGTTCTTC | CASSWGSNEQFF
TRBJ2-1 | TRBV7-3 | - | - | TGTGCCAGCAGCCGCGCTGGGACTGGCTACAATGAGCAGTTCTTC | CASSRAGTGYNEQFF
TRBJ1-1 | TRBV19 | - | TRBD1 | TGTGCCAGTAGTTTGACAGGGCTCGAAGCTTTCTTT | CASSLTGLEAFF
TRBJ1-2 | TRBV5-1 | - | TRBD1 | TGCGCCAGCAGCTTGCTCCTAACAGGGGGCCTGGATGGCTACACCTTC | CASSLLLTGGLDGYTF
TRBJ2-5 | TRBV7-8 | - | - | TGTGCCAGCAGCTTAGTTTCGGGTGTGGAGACCCAGTACTTC | CASSLVSGVETQYF
TRBJ2-3 | TRBV19 | - | - | TGTGCCAGTAGCCAGGGGCCCATTGCAGATACGCAGTATTTT | CASSQGPIADTQYF
TRBJ2-4 | TRBV9 | - | TRBD1 | TGTGCCAGCAGCGTAGGGACAGGGGGCGCCCGAAACATTCAGTACTTC | CASSVGTGGARNIQYF
TRBJ2-3 | TRBV7-2 | once | TRBD2 | TGTGCCAGCAGCTTAATCGCGGGAGCGGGAGATACGCAGTATTTT | CASSLIAGAGDTQYF
TRBJ2-7 | TRBV6-2/TRBV6-3 | once | TRBD1 | TGTGCCAGCAGCAAAGTGGGACAGGGGGCCTCCGAGCAGTACTTC | CASSKVGQGASEQYF
TRBJ2-3 | TRBV3-1/TRBV3-2 | - | TRBD2 | TGTGCCAGCAGCCTTGGACTAGCGGGGGCGGGTGATACGCAGTATTTT | CASSLGLAGAGDTQYF
TRBJ2-7 | TRBV30 | - | - | TGTGCCTGGAGTGTTAGTGCCTACGAGCAGTACTTC | CAWSVSAYEQYF
TRBJ2-5 | TRBV19 | - | - | TGTGCCAGTAGTCGACTCCGGGGGACCCAGTACTTC | CASSRLRGTQYF
TRBJ1-1 | TRBV5-1 | - | - | TGCGCCAGCAGCTTGCGATGGAGAAACACTGAAGCTTTCTTT | CASSLRWRNTEAFF
TRBJ2-1 | TRBV27 | - | TRBD2 | TGTGCCAGCAGTCCAGAGGGTAGCGGGACCATAAGCTCCTACAATGAGCAGTTCTTC | CASSPEGSGTISSYNEQFF
TRBJ2-3 | TRBV7-2 | - | TRBD1 | TGTGCCAGCAGCTTAGCCCGGGACAGGGCCACAGATACGCAGTATTTT | CASSLARDRATDTQYF
TRBJ1-5 | TRBV6-2/TRBV6-3 | - | - | TGTGCCAGCAGTTACTCGAAAGGTGGCAAGAGGGTAAGCAATCAGCCCCAGCATTTT | CASSYSKGGKRVSNQPQHF
TRBJ1-2 | TRBV6-5 | - | TRBD1 | TGTGCCAGCACCGGACAGGCCGCTAACTATGGCTACACCTTC | CASTGQAANYGYTF
TRBJ2-5 | TRBV5-5 | - | - | TGTGCCAGCAGCCACAGGGCCCCGCAAGAGACCCAGTACTTC | CASSHRAPQETQYF
TRBJ2-7 | TRBV5-6 | - | - | TGTGCCAGCAGCTTCTTCTCAGGGTACGAGCAGTACTTC | CASSFFSGYEQYF
TRBJ1-5 | TRBV15 | - | - | TGTGCCACCAGCAGAGAGGCGGTAAATCAGCCCCAGCATTTT | CATSREAVNQPQHF
TRBJ2-7 | TRBV28 | - | - | TGTGCCAGCTCCAAGGGGTACGAGCAGTACTTC | CASSKGYEQYF
TRBJ2-1 | TRBV15 | - | TRBD2 | TGTGCCACCAGCAGAGGGAGACAGGGAACTAGCGGGATTAATGAGCAGTTCTTC | CATSRGRQGTSGINEQFF
TRBJ2-7 | TRBV2 | - | - | TGTGCCAGCAGTGAACGATCAGGGACCTACGAGCAGTACTTC | CASSERSGTYEQYF
TRBJ2-7 | TRBV11-2 | - | - | TGTGCCAGCAGCTTAGAACTAGACGCGACTTCCGAGCAGTACTTC | CASSLELDATSEQYF
TRBJ1-2 | TRBV25-1 | - | - | TGTGCCAGCAGTGTGGCAGGCATGGACTATGGCTACACCTTC | CASSVAGMDYGYTF
TRBJ2-3 | TRBV28 | - | - | TGTGCCAGCAGTTTCGACGGAATAGCGTATTTT | CASSFDGIAYF
TRBJ2-3 | TRBV23-1 | - | - | TGCGCCAGCAGGAACAGGGTGAGCACAGATACGCAGTATTTT | CASRNRVSTDTQYF
TRBJ1-4 | TRBV4-1 | - | TRBD1 | TGCGCCAGCAGCCAAGATAGGGGGGACAGTAATGAAAAACTGTTTTTT | CASSQDRGDSNEKLFF
TRBJ2-1 | TRBV24-1 | - | TRBD1 | TGTGCCACCAGTGGACGGACAGGGAGGAGTGAGCAGTTCTTC | CATSGRTGRSEQFF
TRBJ2-1 | TRBV5-4 | - | TRBD2 | TGTGCCAGCAGCCTTCCCCCGGGCGGGAGAGGCAATGAGCAGTTCTTC | CASSLPPGGRGNEQFF
TRBJ2-7 | TRBV28 | - | - | TGTGCCAGCAGTGGGAGTTTCCACGAGCAGTACTTC | CASSGSFHEQYF
TRBJ2-7 | TRBV18 | - | - | TGTGCCAGCTCACAGACTACGGGCTACGAGCAGTACTTC | CASSQTTGYEQYF
TRBJ1-2 | TRBV4-2 | - | TRBD1 | TGTGCCAGCAGCCAACCCCAGGGGGGAGGCTATGGCTACACCTTC | CASSQPQGGGYGYTF
TRBJ1-1 | TRBV12-3/TRBV12-4 | - | - | TGTGCCAGCAGGCTACAGGCGGACACTGAAGCTTTCTTT | CASRLQADTEAFF
TRBJ1-4 | TRBV5-6 | - | TRBD1 | TGTGCCAGCAGCTCCCAGGGGGCTGCAACTAATGAAAAACTGTTTTTT | CASSSQGAATNEKLFF